This T cell receptor (beta chain) is from a study of blood T cell repertoires in COVID-19. Study overall: T cells, B-cell-depleted T cells, or PBMCs supplied cDNA or gDNA.

The trim removed 3 bases at V and 2 bases at J, leaving 3 bases unmatched. The CDR3 length is 14 residues. The germline gives CDR1 KGHSH, CDR2 LQKENI. To note about this clone: At the DNA level, this CDR3 is encoded by other sequences in the same sample as well.

The repertoire was sequenced with immunoSEQ multiplex PCR; TCRdb's copy has only in-frame clones and lacks some. The table lists some 130,000 clones, 60% to 80% of them singletons, with approximately 2% in the top ten. Sequenced: peripheral blood. This chain links TRBV18 with TRBJ2-7, with 8 bases fitting TRBD1. The sequence derives from a woman aged 70-85 years with acute or convalescent COVID-19. CDR3 coding DNA: TGTGCCAGCTCACCTGGGACAGGAGCCTACGAGCAGTACTTC. It is translated as CASSPGTGAYEQYF.